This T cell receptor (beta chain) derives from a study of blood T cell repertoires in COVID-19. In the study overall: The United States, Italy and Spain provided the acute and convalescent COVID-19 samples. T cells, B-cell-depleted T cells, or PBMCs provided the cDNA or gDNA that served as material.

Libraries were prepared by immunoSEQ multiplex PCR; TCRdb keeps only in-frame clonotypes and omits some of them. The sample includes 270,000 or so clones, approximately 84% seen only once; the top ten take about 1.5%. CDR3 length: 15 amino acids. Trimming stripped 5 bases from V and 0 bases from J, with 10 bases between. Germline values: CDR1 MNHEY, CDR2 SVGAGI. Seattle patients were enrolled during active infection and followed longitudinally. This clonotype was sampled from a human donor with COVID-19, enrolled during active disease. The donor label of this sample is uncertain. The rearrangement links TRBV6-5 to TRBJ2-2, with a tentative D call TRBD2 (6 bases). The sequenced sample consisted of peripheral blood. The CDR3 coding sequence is TGTGCCAGCAGTCCCGGGACTGCGAACACCGGGGAGCTGTTTTTT. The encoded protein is CASSPGTANTGELFF.